Described below is a single T cell receptor beta chain sequence and its context. The antigen it recognizes is unknown. No base quality values were provided; no much bigger clone lies one nucleotide off. From its cysteine to its phenylalanine, the CDR3 spans 14 amino acids. The kept DNA is CDR3 alone, 42 bases in frame from the first base. The germline V gene (reference sequence) supplies CDR1 MNHEY and CDR2 SMNVEV. Trimming removed 6 bases from V and 1 base from J; the gene matches leave 3 bases unexplained. This sample was included in a study of regulatory T cells in long-lasting Graves disease (dated by TCRdb to the early 2020s). With regard to the full study: In the newly diagnosed Graves' disease group, patients had been taking antithyroid drugs for less than 3 months. A total of about 35 samples underwent TCR sequencing, from about 13 patients with persistent Graves' disease and approximately 20 patients with newly diagnosed Graves' disease. The study was registered as a clinical trial and conducted in China. Persistent Graves' disease patients were compared with newly diagnosed Graves' disease patients by peripheral blood TCR sequencing and RNA sequencing.

Study-level results and caveats: Because the primary lesion, thyroid tissue, could not be accessed, the study looked at peripheral blood alone. Compared with newly diagnosed patients, persistent Graves' disease patients had lower TCR Shannon entropy and fewer highly expanded clones, which suggests clonal expansion. Persistent patients shared more public clonotypes among themselves (around 3,000) than newly diagnosed patients did (more than 950). As a limitation, the authors acknowledged that the small sample size may reduce accuracy. Sequencing and analysis were limited to the TCR beta chain. Preferential use of TRBV28, TRBJ1-2 and TRBJ2-5 was observed in persistent disease, whereas TRBV20-1 and TRBJ2-1 were favored in newly diagnosed disease.

Library construction relied on multiplex PCR. Sequencing relied on an Illumina HiSeq 4000. To build TCR beta libraries, CDR3 regions were amplified by Arm-PCR using iRepertoire HTBI primers. PCR products were gel purified before sequencing. As for the original processing: Across samples, around 58 TRBV and 14 TRBJ segments were identified and used for gene usage analysis of CDR3 amino acid clonotypes. COPE and FqMerger were used to merge filtered high-quality paired reads into contigs. Contigs were aligned with BLAST to IMGT TRBV, TRBD and TRBJ reference genes, and CDR3 was defined per IMGT. Clonotypes above 0.1% frequency were classified as highly expanded clones. Shannon entropy was used to measure repertoire diversity, and the Gini coefficient was used to measure V-J evenness. A clonotype was considered public if more than one individual shared it. TCRdb reprocessed the public reads (quality trimming at Q25 with fastp, clone calling with MiXCR) and kept in-frame beta chains. Each entry merges the rows of one CDR3 protein and shows their most common DNA and genes. The V and J calls shown here were made by TCRdb, not taken from the authors' results. The sample records some 340,000 distinct CDR3 sequences, approximately 12% of which are singletons. The ten largest clones capture under 20% of the sample.

In the paper's terms, the time point label means: newly diagnosed GD, antithyroid drugs for less than 3 months. RNA was extracted from PBMCs in TRIzol for both TCR sequencing and RNA sequencing. The diagnosis of Graves' disease was made according to American Thyroid Association guidelines. Patients were recruited from an endocrinology department in Xi'an, China. From each patient, 7.5 to 9.5 milliliters of peripheral blood was collected into an EDTA anticoagulant tube. Ficoll Paque Plus density gradient separation was used to isolate PBMCs, and no further T cell sorting was done. An Agilent 2100 Bioanalyzer and agarose gel were used to check RNA quality, and a NanoDrop 2000 was used to measure RNA concentration. The sample also formed part of further work on T cells in Graves' hyperthyroidism and ophthalmopathy. Drawing on the second study: Stable Graves' hyperthyroidism was defined as the absence of progression to ophthalmopathy over 18 months of follow-up. Hyperthyroidism patients were newly diagnosed, had a disease duration of under 2 months, and were aged 18 to 65 years. Exclusion was applied to patients with uncontrolled infections, other autoimmune diseases, pregnancy or lactation. Diagnoses were established on the basis of clinical symptoms, serum thyroxine and TRAb, thyroid ultrasound, and orbital computed tomography. For the first round of RT-PCR on the TCR CDR3, the HTBI primer set was used together with the Qiagen OneStep RT-PCR kit. Most expanded thyroid clonotypes (frequency above 0.001) were also detected in blood, a finding suggesting that blood repertoires may reflect thyroid immune responses. Ophthalmopathy was separated from stable hyperthyroidism by a 13 V-J signature model, with around 90% sensitivity and roughly 81% specificity obtained in cross-validation and 80%/75% obtained in testing. In validation, the model predicted progression to ophthalmopathy with 55% to 71% sensitivity and 72% to 85% specificity, a median of approximately 6.5 months before onset. To identify distinguishing TCR V-J signatures, a discovery cohort of roughly 100 patients was used, comprising 43 with Graves' ophthalmopathy and some 60 with stable Graves' hyperthyroidism. Prospective prediction of ophthalmopathy was tested in an independent validation cohort of about 19 hyperthyroidism patients and around 16 patients who later progressed to ophthalmopathy. The roughly 94 discovery patients were randomly split 7:3 into training and test sets. In addition, the study compared T-cell repertoires in thyroid tissue and in blood from about six Graves' hyperthyroidism patients. After sampling, hyperthyroidism patients received methimazole starting at 30 mg daily, and ophthalmopathy patients received high-dose intravenous methylprednisolone. Libraries were constructed in a second round of multiplex PCR, after which size selection and purification were carried out. Paired-end sequencing of the libraries was performed with 100 bp reads on an Illumina HiSeq2000. SOAPnuke was used to process the raw data, with reads discarded if the reads contained adapters or uncalled bases, had a mean Phred below 15, or lacked an exact constant-primer or identifier match. High-quality paired reads were merged with COPE v1.2.5, and unique nucleotide sequences were defined as clonotypes. MiTCR v1.1 was used to align clonotypes to the IMGT TRBV, TRBD and TRBJ reference segments. The analysis was restricted to V-J combinations with a frequency above 0.0001, which together covered approximately 99% of the repertoires. The TCS score was defined as F50 (clonal expansion) divided by E x V (chaos), with BLOSUM62-based TCRdist calculated between CDR3 peptides within each V-J. Welch's t-statistics and random forest reduced fewer than 550 V-J features to 13, which were used in a naive Bayes classifier (R e1071). No statistical method was used to fix the sample size in advance, and group allocation was not hidden from the investigators. According to the paper, TCR Vbeta CDR3 sequencing was carried out on about 140 peripheral blood samples, which came from 40 to 45 ophthalmopathy, approximately 78 hyperthyroidism and about 17 progressor patients.

The source of this sequence is a woman in her late teens or twenties with Graves disease. Donor details come from another sample of the same person, matched by shared clones. This sequence uses TRBV27 and TRBJ1-1; a stretch of 9 junction bases matches TRBD1. The specimen was peripheral blood mononuclear cells (PBMCs), collected at new diagnosis, from a patient treated with antithyroid drugs. The CDR3 has the sequence CASRLTGGNTEAFF. In nucleotide form, the sequence is TGTGCCAGCAGGCTGACAGGGGGGAACACTGAAGCTTTCTTT.